Below are 25 T cell receptor beta chains sequenced from a single sample in a study of T cells after yellow fever vaccination. TCRdb used MiXCR to reprocess the 5' RACE reads, holding one entry per CDR3 protein. This table holds about 510,000 distinct CDR3 sequences, around a fifth found once. The sample was PBMCs, taken 20 to 25 days after the first yellow fever vaccination. These receptors were collected from a young man who received the YFV17D yellow fever vaccine.

This clonotype was observed a handful of times. The chain is built from TRBV5-1 and TRBJ2-3; TRBD1 matches at 7 bases. This CDR3 contains 16 residues. The V and J ends lost 8 bases and 1 base, in that order; junction bases with no gene match: 13. Germline loops: CDR1 SGHRS, CDR2 YFSETQ. The chain's CDR3 is CASVGSNQGGTDTQYF. As DNA, the CDR3 is TGCGCCAGTGTGGGCAGCAACCAGGGGGGCACAGATACGCAGTATTTT.

Here the CDR3 DNA reads TGTGCCAGCAGTCCCCCTTTCATGACAGGGTATACTGAAGCTTTCTTT. As protein: CASSPPFMTGYTEAFF. The chain recombines TRBV28 with TRBJ1-1; TRBD1 aligns across 7 bases. Germline trimming cut 5 bases from V and 5 bases from J; bases unmatched to any gene: 14. The CDR3 contains 16 residues. The germline V gene has CDR1 MDHEN and CDR2 SYDVKM. Full variable domain (rest looked up from reference TRBV28 and TRBJ1-1): DVKVTQSSRYLVKRTGEKVFLECVQDMDHENMFWYRQDPGLGLRLIYFSYDVKMKEKGDIPEGYSVSREKKERFSLILESASTNQTSMYLCASSPPFMTGYTEAFFGQGTRLTVV.

This clonotype was counted ten times or more. The chain combines TRBV20-1 with TRBJ2-3; D is ambiguous. The CDR3 is made up of 16 amino acids. Trimming stripped 0 bases from V and 0 bases from J, with 13 bases between. The germline gives CDR1 DFQATT, CDR2 SNEGSKA (reference sequence). CDR3 protein: CSARDVGHLSTDTQYF. CDR3 DNA sequence: TGCAGTGCTAGAGATGTCGGGCATCTCAGCACAGATACGCAGTATTTT.

This rearrangement joins TRBV15 to TRBJ2-7; D is ambiguous. The ends were cut back, 2 bases at V and 5 bases at J, with 16 bases in the middle. The CDR3 runs 15 residues. The germline CDR1 and CDR2 sequences are LNHNV and YYDKDF (reference sequence). The CDR3 DNA reads as TGTGCCACCAGCAGACTCGCCAGGCCAGGAGACGAGCAGTACTTC. Translated, it gives CATSRLARPGDEQYF.

In its sample, this clonotype was seen a few times. This sequence joins TRBV4-1 and TRBJ2-3, with 8 nucleotides matching TRBD2. The V and J ends lost 4 bases and 0 bases, in that order; junction bases with no gene match: 18. The germline CDR1 and CDR2 sequences are MGHRA and YSYEKL. The CDR3 is 20 residues long. DNA for the CDR3: TGCGCCAGCAGCCTAAGCCCCCTTGGGGATAGCGGGGATAGCACAGATACGCAGTATTTT. Translated: CASSLSPLGDSGDSTDTQYF.

The rearrangement joins TRBV27 to TRBJ2-6; D tentatively reads TRBD1 or TRBD2 (5 bases each). This CDR3 comprises 18 residues. V was pared by 7 bases and J by 0 bases, with 19 bases between. Germline V lookup: CDR1 MNHEY, CDR2 SMNVEV (reference sequence). The DNA of the CDR3 is TGTGCCAGCACCCAGTGGGGACGTCCGAGCTCTGGGGCCAACGTCCTGACTTTC. Protein sequence: CASTQWGRPSSGANVLTF. Full variable domain (remainder filled in from reference TRBV27 and TRBJ2-6): EAQVTQNPRYLITVTGKKLTVTCSQNMNHEYMSWYRQDPGLGLRQIYYSMNVEVTDKGDVPEGYKVSRKEKRNFPLILESPSPNQTSLYFCASTQWGRPSSGANVLTFGAGSRLTVL.

The gene calls are TRBV28 and TRBJ2-5; 13 bases line up with TRBD2. The CDR3 consists of 16 residues. The J segment lost 5 bases and the V segment lost 5 bases, leaving 8 bases of the junction unmatched. CDR1 MDHEN and CDR2 SYDVKM come from the germline V gene. This CDR3 is CASSLAGTSGEETQYF. The CDR3 DNA reads TGTGCCAGCAGTCTGGCCGGGACTAGCGGGGAGGAGACCCAGTACTTC.

This clonotype showed up many times. V is TRBV25-1 and J is TRBJ2-2; 10 bases align to TRBD1. Germline-derived CDR1 and CDR2 are MGHDK and SYGVNS. CDR3 length: 15 residues. V lost 8 bases to trimming and J lost 3 bases; unmatched junction nucleotides: 6. CDR3 region: CASAAGTGDTGELFF. DNA of the CDR3: TGTGCCAGCGCAGCCGGGACAGGGGACACCGGGGAGCTGTTTTTT.

This clonotype was found a few times. The chain couples TRBV12-3 or TRBV12-4 to TRBJ1-5; D is undetermined. CDR3 size: 13 residues. Deletions cut 10 bases from V and 0 bases from J, with 10 bases between. CDR3 in DNA: TGTGCCACCGTGAGGAATAGCAATCAGCCCCAGCATTTT. It translates to CATVRNSNQPQHF.

The CDR3 sequence: CSARRGAKDTEAFF. The CDR3 DNA follows: TGCAGTGCTAGGCGTGGGGCTAAGGACACTGAAGCTTTCTTT. This rearrangement joins TRBV20-1 to TRBJ1-1; maybe TRBD1 (5 bases). Germline values: CDR1 DFQATT, CDR2 SNEGSKA (reference sequence). CDR3 length equals 14 residues. V was shortened by 3 bases and J by 3 bases, with 14 bases between the two germline ends.

This clonotype turned up a few times. The V gene is TRBV7-8, the J gene TRBJ2-5, with D possibly TRBD2 on 5 matching bases. Germline V gene sequence: CDR1 SGHVS, CDR2 FQNEAQ. With 1 base removed from V and 5 bases from J, the gap between germline ends came to 14 bases. The CDR3 consists of 15 residues. The CDR3 loop reads CASSLGSEGKETQYF. As DNA, the CDR3 is TGTGCCAGCAGCTTAGGATCAGAGGGAAAGGAGACCCAGTACTTC. Full variable domain (remainder filled in from reference TRBV7-8 and TRBJ2-5): GAGVSQSPRYKVAKRGQDVALRCDPISGHVSLFWYQQALGQGPEFLTYFQNEAQLDKSGLPSDRFFAERPEGSVSTLKIQRTQQEDSAVYLCASSLGSEGKETQYFGPGTRLLVL.

The CDR3 bases are TGCGCCAGCAGCCAAGGGGGGTTGAATTCACCCCTCCACTTT. Residues: CASSQGGLNSPLHF. The gene calls are TRBV4-1 and TRBJ1-6; TRBD1 might be the D (5 bases). The germline V gene has CDR1 MGHRA and CDR2 YSYEKL. With 1 base removed from V and 7 bases from J, the gap between germline ends came to 8 bases. The CDR3 totals 14 residues.

V usage is TRBV7-2 and J usage is TRBJ1-2; D perhaps matches TRBD1 (6 bases). The V gene's germline CDR1 is SGHTA and CDR2 FQGNSA. The CDR3 totals 15 residues. The ends were cut back, 5 bases at V and 8 bases at J, with 21 bases in the middle. The CDR3 sequence is CASSIPTLRGNGYTF. The CDR3 DNA is TGTGCCAGCAGCATACCGACGCTGAGGGGGAACGGCTACACCTTC.

The rearrangement uses TRBV4-1 and TRBJ1-1, with D hard to call. Deletions cut 1 base from V and 1 base from J, with 13 bases between. Germline CDR1 and CDR2: MGHRA and YSYEKL. The CDR3 loop spans 16 amino acids. CDR3 DNA sequence: TGCGCCAGCAGCCAAGGAATCGCGGAGAGGAACACTGAAGCTTTCTTT. Translation gives CASSQGIAERNTEAFF.

The V and J genes are TRBV5-4 and TRBJ2-5; 7 bases map to TRBD2. V shed 1 base, J shed 6 bases, and the junction held 9 bases outside the gene matches. Germline V CDR1 and CDR2: SGHNT, YYREEE (reference sequence). The length of the CDR3 is 15 residues. CDR3: CASSLWVSGDQTQYF. The CDR3 bases are TGTGCCAGCAGCTTGTGGGTCAGCGGGGATCAGACCCAGTACTTC.

The sample holds a few counts of this clonotype. This chain links TRBV7-2 with TRBJ2-7, with a weak D call TRBD1 (6 bases). Germline values: CDR1 SGHTA, CDR2 FQGNSA. V was trimmed by 1 base and J by 3 bases, leaving 13 bases between them. The CDR3 runs 15 residues. The CDR3 protein is CASSLVEGQFYEQYV. The CDR3 nucleotides read TGTGCCAGCAGCTTAGTTGAGGGACAATTCTACGAGCAGTACGTC.

This clonotype was counted many times. V gene TRBV7-3 combines with J gene TRBJ2-3; a possible D gene is TRBD2 (6 bases). The CDR3 consists of 15 residues. Trimming took off 2 bases at V and 1 base at J, with 10 bases between the two ends. Germline V gene lookup returns CDR1 SGHTA and CDR2 FQGTGA. The CDR3 coding sequence is TGTGCCAGCAGCTTATGGGCTAGCGGCACAGATACGCAGTATTTT. Its protein is CASSLWASGTDTQYF. Full variable domain (outside the CDR3, taken from reference TRBV7-3 and TRBJ2-3): GAGVSQTPSNKVTEKGKYVELRCDPISGHTALYWYRQSLGQGPEFLIYFQGTGAADDSGLPNDRFFAVRPEGSVSTLKIQRTERGDSAVYLCASSLWASGTDTQYFGPGTRLTVL.

This clonotype was seen more than once but under ten times. The chain joins TRBV11-3 to TRBJ2-7; D remains ambiguous. The V gene lost 6 bases and the J gene lost 7 bases, with 19 bases spanning the gap. Germline values: CDR1 SGHNT, CDR2 YENEEA. The CDR3 is made up of 14 amino acids. The CDR3 sequence is CASSPGFRVLEQYV. CDR3 in DNA: TGTGCCAGCAGTCCCGGGTTTCGGGTCCTGGAGCAGTACGTC.

This clonotype was seen only a few times. This sequence joins TRBV7-3 and TRBJ2-1; 11 nucleotides agree with TRBD2. The CDR3 covers 17 residues. The ends lost 5 bases at V and 5 bases at J; junction bases unmatched: 11. Per germline, CDR1 SGHTA and CDR2 FQGTGA. CDR3 DNA sequence: TGTGCCAGCAGCCAAACCGGGGTAGCGGGGGGGAACAATGAGCAGTTCTTC. This translates into CASSQTGVAGGNNEQFF.

There are a few counts of this clonotype. The chain combines TRBV28 with TRBJ2-5, with 12 bases lining up with TRBD2. Germline CDR1 and CDR2: MDHEN and SYDVKM. The CDR3 runs to 14 residues. V was clipped by 6 bases and J by 7 bases; unmatched bases: 6. The CDR3 DNA reads as TGTGCCAGCAGACAACTAGCGGGGGGTGGGACCCAGTACTTC. This sequence encodes CASRQLAGGGTQYF.

The chain is built from TRBV12-3 or TRBV12-4 and TRBJ2-2; D is undetermined. CDR3 length: 13 residues. The V and J ends lost 6 bases and 1 base respectively, with 6 bases between them. This chain's CDR3 is CASRPQNTGELFF. The CDR3 region has the DNA TGTGCCAGCAGGCCACAGAACACCGGGGAGCTGTTTTTT.

This chain connects TRBV5-1 to TRBJ2-3; D possibly matches TRBD1 or TRBD2 (5 bases each). The germline V gene has CDR1 SGHRS and CDR2 YFSETQ. V was pared by 3 bases and J by 2 bases, with 10 bases between. The CDR3 covers 14 residues. The CDR3 is CASSWDGVTDTQYF. In DNA form, the CDR3 reads TGCGCCAGCAGCTGGGACGGTGTCACAGATACGCAGTATTTT.

This clonotype was recorded a few times. The genes are TRBV6-5 and TRBJ1-1; TRBD1 might be the D (6 bases). With 3 bases removed from V and 4 bases from J, the gap between germline ends came to 15 bases. This CDR3 region has 15 residues. Germline loops: CDR1 MNHEY, CDR2 SVGAGI. This CDR3 is CASSYGQGRGTEAFF. In nucleotides, the CDR3 is TGTGCCAGCAGTTATGGGCAAGGCAGGGGCACTGAAGCTTTCTTT.

The chain recombines TRBV20-1 with TRBJ2-7, with D tentatively TRBD2 (6 bases). There are 13 residues in the CDR3. CDR1 and CDR2 from the germline V gene are DFQATT and SNEGSKA (reference sequence). The ends were cut back, 1 base at V and 4 bases at J, with 11 bases in the middle. CDR3 loop: CSARGEAEYEQYF. In DNA form, the CDR3 reads TGCAGTGCTAGAGGGGAGGCGGAATACGAGCAGTACTTC.

This clonotype was detected a few times. The chain couples TRBV11-2 to TRBJ2-3; TRBD2 matches at 12 bases. CDR3 length: 21 amino acids. CDR1 SGHAT and CDR2 FQNNGV come from the germline V gene. V shed 3 bases and J 0 bases; nucleotides not matched to a gene: 16. This CDR3 reads CASSFRGGPRLAGGSTDTQYF. The CDR3 coding sequence is TGTGCCAGCAGCTTTAGAGGGGGCCCACGGCTAGCGGGGGGGAGCACAGATACGCAGTATTTT.